This T cell receptor beta chain is drawn from a study of blood T cell repertoires in COVID-19. Overall study: The United States, Italy and Spain were the sources of the acute and convalescent COVID-19 samples.

The CDR3 totals 16 residues. Per germline, CDR1 MNHEY and CDR2 SVGAGI. V dropped 3 bases and J dropped 5 bases, with 19 bases sitting between them. Per the original data handling: The assay estimated nucleated cells by amplifying reference gene primers. The table came from immunoSEQ multiplex PCR; TCRdb's copy has only in-frame clones and leaves some out. That table is the source of V, J and clone size, and D and trimming were worked out from the DNA. The sample includes roughly 200,000 clones, approximately 78% seen only once; the top ten take roughly 2.8%. This rearrangement joins TRBV6-5 to TRBJ2-5; possible D gene TRBD2, 5 bases. The sample was peripheral blood. This receptor was taken from a woman at least 80 years old with active or convalescent COVID-19. The CDR3 region has the DNA TGTGCCAGCAGTTATTCTCCCGCCGGGGAGAGGGAGACCCAGTACTTC. Protein: CASSYSPAGERETQYF.